This T cell receptor beta chain was identified in a study of T cells after posttransplantation cyclophosphamide. Only in-frame clones appear in the TCRdb table, and some are missing; sequencing was by immunoSEQ multiplex PCR. Reported are 32,000 or so clones, none seen only once; the ten largest carry 2.7%. Many counts were recorded for this clone. Its antigen is unidentified. This CDR3 spans 18 amino acids. Trimming at V came to 5 bases and at J to 6 bases, leaving 14 bases not matched to a gene. Germline loops: CDR1 LNHDA, CDR2 SQIVND (reference sequence). General study findings and limits: Tissue-infiltrating T cells from skin or gut overlapped little with blood T cells.

On the day of bone marrow donation, the related graft donor provided peripheral blood. This receptor was identified in a woman in her fifties or sixties in good health, CMV-negative, and a related stem cell transplant donor. The chain employs TRBV19 and TRBJ2-1, with 12 bases aligning to TRBD2. The material sequenced was PBMCs. CDR3 bases: TGTGCCAGTAGTTTGAACCCCGCGGGACTAGCGGGTGTCAATGAGCAGTTCTTC. Its translation: CASSLNPAGLAGVNEQFF.